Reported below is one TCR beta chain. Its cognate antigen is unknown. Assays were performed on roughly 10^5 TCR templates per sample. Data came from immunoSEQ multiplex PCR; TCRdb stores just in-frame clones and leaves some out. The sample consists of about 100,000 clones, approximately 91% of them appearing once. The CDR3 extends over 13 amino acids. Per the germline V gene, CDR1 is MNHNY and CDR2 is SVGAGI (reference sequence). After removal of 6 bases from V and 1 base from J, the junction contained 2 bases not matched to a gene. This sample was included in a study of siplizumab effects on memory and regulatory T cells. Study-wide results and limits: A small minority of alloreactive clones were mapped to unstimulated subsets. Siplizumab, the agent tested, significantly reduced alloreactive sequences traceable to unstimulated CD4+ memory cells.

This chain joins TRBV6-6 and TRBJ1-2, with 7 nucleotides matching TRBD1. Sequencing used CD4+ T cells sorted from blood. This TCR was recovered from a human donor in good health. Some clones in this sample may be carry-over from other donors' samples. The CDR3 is CASRYRGNYGYTF. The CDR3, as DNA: TGTGCCAGCAGATACAGGGGTAACTATGGCTACACCTTC.